What follows are 26 T cell receptor beta chains derived from one specimen sequenced in a study of blood T cell repertoires in COVID-19. Clones were read by immunoSEQ multiplex PCR, and TCRdb kept only the in-frame ones, dropping some. Here the sample spans approximately 210,000 clones, more than 80% being singletons. What was sequenced was peripheral blood. The receptors shown here come from a young man who had recovered from COVID-19.

As DNA, the CDR3 is TGTGCCAGCTCACCATTGGGACAGGACATATACAATGAGCAGTTCTTC. Its protein is CASSPLGQDIYNEQFF. This chain uses TRBV18 with TRBJ2-1, with 8 bases matching TRBD1. The CDR3 spans 16 residues. V was pared by 2 bases and J by 4 bases, with 7 bases of the junction left unmatched. CDR1 is KGHSH and CDR2 is LQKENI in the germline V gene.

CDR3 loop: CASTLMRDGYTF. Written as DNA, the CDR3 is TGTGCCAGCACCCTCATGCGTGATGGCTACACCTTC. The chain employs TRBV5-6 and TRBJ1-2; D remains unclear. The V gene lost 6 bases and the J gene lost 6 bases, with 12 bases spanning the gap. Looked up from germline, CDR1 is SGHDT and CDR2 is YYEEEE. The CDR3 is made up of 12 amino acids.

The J gene is TRBJ2-5, the V gene TRBV6-5, with TRBD1 identical over 7 bases. The CDR3 loop spans 14 amino acids. V dropped 6 bases and J dropped 5; count of bases not matched to a gene: 9. Germline lookup yields CDR1 MNHEY and CDR2 SVGAGI. CDR3 sequence: CASSLYRGLETQYF. The CDR3 coding sequence is TGTGCCAGCAGCCTATACAGGGGCCTGGAGACCCAGTACTTC.

This clone was observed at least ten times. This chain links TRBV19 with TRBJ1-2; perhaps TRBD1 as D (5 bases). Germline CDR1 is LNHDA and CDR2 is SQIVND (reference sequence). This CDR3 is 12 amino acids long. V was cut by 3 bases and J by 10 bases, with 12 bases left in between. The CDR3 bases are TGTGCCAGTAGTATTGGGCCAGGGATCTACACCTTC. It is translated as CASSIGPGIYTF. Drawing the rest from reference TRBV19 and TRBJ1-2, the complete variable domain is DGGITQSPKYLFRKEGQNVTLSCEQNLNHDAMYWYRQDPGQGLRLIYYSQIVNDFQKGDIAEGYSVSREKKESFPLTVTSAQKNPTAFYLCASSIGPGIYTFGSGTRLTVV.

This sequence joins TRBV7-6 and TRBJ2-6; 7 nucleotides match TRBD1. CDR1 SGHVS and CDR2 FNYEAQ come from the germline V gene. This CDR3 comprises 16 residues. The V and J ends lost 5 bases and 2 bases, in that order; junction bases with no gene match: 6. CDR3 in DNA: TGTGCCAGCAGCCTAGTGCAGGGGGCTGGGGCCAACGTCCTGACTTTC. This translates into CASSLVQGAGANVLTF. Full variable domain (remainder filled in from reference TRBV7-6 and TRBJ2-6): GAGVSQSPRYKVTKRGQDVALRCDPISGHVSLYWYRQALGQGPEFLTYFNYEAQQDKSGLPNDRFSAERPEGSISTLTIQRTEQRDSAMYRCASSLVQGAGANVLTFGAGSRLTVL.

The chain links TRBV30 to TRBJ1-2; D gene uncertain. Per germline, CDR1 GTSNPN and CDR2 SVGIG (reference sequence). This CDR3 region has 14 residues. The V gene lost 3 bases and the J gene lost 8 bases, with 19 bases spanning the gap. The CDR3 is CAWRKGWEGQGYTF. CDR3 nucleotide sequence: TGTGCCTGGAGAAAAGGCTGGGAGGGTCAAGGCTACACCTTC.

The chain has TRBV7-8 and TRBJ1-2; D call uncertain. Per germline, CDR1 SGHVS and CDR2 FQNEAQ. The CDR3 length is 14 residues. V lost 3 bases, J lost 6 bases, and 14 bases lay in between. This chain's CDR3 is CASSLSLGVDGYTF. DNA of the CDR3: TGTGCCAGCAGCTTGTCCCTCGGAGTTGATGGCTACACCTTC.

The chain links TRBV5-1 to TRBJ2-5, with TRBD2 matching 7 bases. CDR1 is SGHRS, CDR2 YFSETQ, per germline. The CDR3 loop spans 17 amino acids. The trim removed 3 bases at V and 5 bases at J, leaving 16 bases unmatched. The CDR3 nucleotides read TGCGCCAGCAGCTCAGCTTTTCGACCGGGGGGTTTGGAGACCCAGTACTTC. It encodes CASSSAFRPGGLETQYF. The entire variable domain, with the rest obtained from reference TRBV5-1 and TRBJ2-5, is as follows: KAGVTQTPRYLIKTRGQQVTLSCSPISGHRSVSWYQQTPGQGLQFLFEYFSETQRNKGNFPGRFSGRQFSNSRSEMNVSTLELGDSALYLCASSSAFRPGGLETQYFGPGTRLLVL.

The genes are TRBV5-1 and TRBJ1-2, with D maybe TRBD1 (5 bases). The germline V and J ends were trimmed by 4 bases and 4 bases, with 8 bases remaining between them. This CDR3 spans 12 amino acids. CDR1 and CDR2 from the germline V gene are SGHRS and YFSETQ. The CDR3 DNA reads as TGCGCCAGCAGCCTGACAGTCTATGGCTACACCTTC. This sequence encodes CASSLTVYGYTF.

The CDR3 bases are TGTGCCAGCAGCTTGTTAGGGACAGGGGGCGGTAGCTATGGCTACACCTTC. This encodes CASSLLGTGGGSYGYTF. V and J are TRBV5-8 and TRBJ1-2, with TRBD1 matching 12 bases. CDR1 and CDR2 (germline): SGHTS, YDEGEE. The CDR3 runs 17 residues. Unmatched junction bases numbered 8, after V lost 1 base and J lost 4 bases.

This clone came up once. The chain carries TRBV9 and TRBJ1-3; D ambiguous. The germline V gene encodes CDR1 SGDLS and CDR2 YYNGEE. V was trimmed by 7 bases and J by 4 bases, leaving 12 bases between them. This CDR3 is built from 13 residues. The CDR3 spells CASQRTIGNTIYF. Here the CDR3 DNA reads TGTGCCAGCCAGCGGACCATCGGAAACACCATATATTTT.

The chain combines TRBV19 with TRBJ2-3; D perhaps matches TRBD1 (6 bases). Between the trimmed V and J ends, which lost 1 base and 2 bases, there was a span of 13 bases. Germline V lookup: CDR1 LNHDA, CDR2 SQIVND (reference sequence). The CDR3 consists of 16 residues. CDR3: CASSIVAGDFTDTQYF. The DNA for the CDR3 is TGTGCCAGTAGTATAGTGGCAGGGGATTTCACAGATACGCAGTATTTT.

The V call is TRBV29-1, the J call TRBJ1-5, with D maybe TRBD1 (5 bases). Trimming removed 3 bases at V and 5 bases at J, with 11 bases between. The CDR3 extends over 13 amino acids. Germline lookup yields CDR1 SQVTM and CDR2 ANQGSEA. The CDR3 coding sequence is TGCAGCGTTGAGGAGGGGATTGATCAGCCCCAGCATTTT. Translating gives CSVEEGIDQPQHF.

In DNA, the CDR3 is TGCGCCAGCAGCCAAGGGGCGGCGGGGGGGCAGGTTACGCAGTATTTT. Its translation is CASSQGAAGGQVTQYF. The chain links TRBV4-1 to TRBJ2-3; 9 positions agree with TRBD2. The V and J ends lost 1 base and 8 bases, in that order; junction bases with no gene match: 10. There are 16 residues in the CDR3. In germline, CDR1 is MGHRA, CDR2 YSYEKL.

The rearrangement links TRBV3-1 (or the pseudogene TRBV3-2) to TRBJ1-1; 7 bases are shared with TRBD1. The germline CDR1 and CDR2 sequences are LGHDT and YNNKEL (reference sequence). The CDR3 contains 15 residues. V lost 2 bases, J lost 4 bases, and 7 bases stayed unmatched. CDR3 region: CASSQKGRQGTEAFF. The CDR3 nucleotides read TGTGCCAGCAGCCAAAAGGGGAGACAGGGCACTGAAGCTTTCTTT.

The chain is built from TRBV7-9 and TRBJ1-4; D is perhaps TRBD1 (6 bases). CDR1 and CDR2 (germline): SEHNR, FQNEAQ (reference sequence). Deletions cut 5 bases from V and 2 bases from J, with 9 bases between. CDR3 size: 14 residues. The CDR3 DNA follows: TGTGCCAGCAGCCGCGGACAGACTAATGAAAAACTGTTTTTT. This codes for CASSRGQTNEKLFF.

CDR3 coding DNA: TGCGCCAGCAGCCAAGTAGAGCGGGGCACAGATACGCAGTATTTT. Translating it yields CASSQVERGTDTQYF. The J gene is TRBJ2-3, the V gene TRBV4-1; weak D call: TRBD2 (6 bases). Germline-derived CDR1 and CDR2 are MGHRA and YSYEKL. The CDR3 loop spans 15 amino acids. Trimming removed 1 base from V and 1 base from J, with 9 bases in between.

The chain employs TRBV29-1 and TRBJ1-1; 9 nucleotides agree with TRBD1. Germline V CDR1 and CDR2: SQVTM, ANQGSEA. With 6 bases clipped from V and 6 bases from J, the junction kept 8 bases outside the gene matches. The CDR3 runs to 13 residues. The CDR3 DNA reads TGCAGCGTCTTGACAGGGGGGGCGGCTGAAGCTTTCTTT. Encoded protein: CSVLTGGAAEAFF.

The J gene is TRBJ2-3, the V gene TRBV5-1; 7 bases line up with TRBD2. The CDR3 has 17 residues. The V and J ends lost 0 bases and 1 base, in that order; junction bases with no gene match: 8. Germline V gives CDR1 SGHRS, CDR2 YFSETQ. CDR3 nucleotide sequence: TGCGCCAGCAGCTTGGCCTTTTCGGGGGGAGGCACAGATACGCAGTATTTT. Protein sequence: CASSLAFSGGGTDTQYF.

CDR3 amino acids: CASSLYPSGGAGDTQYF. The DNA for the CDR3 is TGTGCCAGCAGCTTGTATCCTAGCGGGGGGGCCGGAGATACGCAGTATTTT. The rearrangement links TRBV5-4 to TRBJ2-3, with 12 bases matching TRBD2. Germline-derived CDR1 and CDR2 are SGHNT and YYREEE (reference sequence). The CDR3 runs to 17 residues. The V segment lost 1 base and the J segment 5 bases; nucleotides outside the gene matches: 8.

The chain joins TRBV4-3 to TRBJ2-6; 7 nucleotides agree with TRBD2. The CDR3 is made up of 16 amino acids. V lost 8 bases to trimming and J lost 0 bases; unmatched junction nucleotides: 7. Looked up from germline, CDR1 is LGHNA and CDR2 is YSLEER. The CDR3 sequence is CASQRGRDSGANVLTF. The CDR3 region has the DNA TGCGCCAGCCAGCGGGGCAGGGACTCTGGGGCCAACGTCCTGACTTTC.

V and J are TRBV19 and TRBJ1-2, with D unresolved. Germline V lookup: CDR1 LNHDA, CDR2 SQIVND (reference sequence). V dropped 5 bases and J dropped 5 bases, with 9 bases sitting between them. The CDR3 contains 12 residues. CDR3 residues: CASSVQSYGYTF. DNA of the CDR3: TGTGCCAGTAGTGTACAGTCTTATGGCTACACCTTC.

The V call is TRBV9, the J call TRBJ2-7, with 7 bases that match TRBD1. The length of the CDR3 is 14 residues. Germline V gene lookup returns CDR1 SGDLS and CDR2 YYNGEE. Losses at the gene ends were 4 bases for V and 0 bases for J; bases not matched to a gene: 4. Here the CDR3 reads CASSKGAGSYEQYF. The CDR3, as DNA: TGTGCCAGCAGCAAGGGGGCAGGCTCCTACGAGCAGTACTTC.

The chain uses TRBV2 and TRBJ1-2; a possible D gene is TRBD1 (5 bases). The CDR3 is made up of 13 amino acids. The ends were cut back, 4 bases at V and 5 bases at J, with 11 bases in the middle. Germline values: CDR1 SNHLY, CDR2 FYNNEI. As DNA, the CDR3 is TGTGCCAGCAGTGGCGACGGACATTATGGCTACACCTTC. This translates into CASSGDGHYGYTF. Full variable domain (rest looked up from reference TRBV2 and TRBJ1-2): EPEVTQTPSHQVTQMGQEVILRCVPISNHLYFYWYRQILGQKVEFLVSFYNNEISEKSEIFDDQFSVERPDGSNFTLKIRSTKLEDSAMYFCASSGDGHYGYTFGSGTRLTVV.

This clone was counted only a few times. The rearrangement joins TRBV30 to TRBJ1-4, with no clear D. This CDR3 contains 12 residues. The germline gives CDR1 GTSNPN, CDR2 SVGIG (reference sequence). Trimming shortened V by 3 bases and J by 8 bases, and 10 bases separated the two germline ends. The CDR3 coding sequence is TGTGCCTGGAGGGACTTGGGGGAAAAACTGTTTTTT. Amino acid sequence: CAWRDLGEKLFF.

The chain recombines TRBV9 with TRBJ2-7, with 8 bases identical to TRBD1. The CDR3 extends over 14 amino acids. V shed 0 bases, J shed 5 bases, and the junction held 4 bases outside the gene matches. Per germline, CDR1 SGDLS and CDR2 YYNGEE. For the CDR3, the DNA is TGTGCCAGCAGCGTAGCAGGGGGCTCGGACGAGCAGTACTTC. Translated: CASSVAGGSDEQYF.